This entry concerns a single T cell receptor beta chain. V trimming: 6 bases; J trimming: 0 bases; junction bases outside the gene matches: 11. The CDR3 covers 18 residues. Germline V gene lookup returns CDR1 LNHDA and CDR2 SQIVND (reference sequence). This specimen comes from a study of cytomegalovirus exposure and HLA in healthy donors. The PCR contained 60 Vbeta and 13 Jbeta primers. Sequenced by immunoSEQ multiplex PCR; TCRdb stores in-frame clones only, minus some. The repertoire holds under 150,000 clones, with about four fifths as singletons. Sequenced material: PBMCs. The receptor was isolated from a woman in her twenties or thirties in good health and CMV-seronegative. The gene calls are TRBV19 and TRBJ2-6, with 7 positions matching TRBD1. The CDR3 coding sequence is TGTGCCAGTAGGAAGGGGACAGCGACTCTCTCTGGGGCCAACGTCCTGACTTTC. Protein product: CASRKGTATLSGANVLTF.